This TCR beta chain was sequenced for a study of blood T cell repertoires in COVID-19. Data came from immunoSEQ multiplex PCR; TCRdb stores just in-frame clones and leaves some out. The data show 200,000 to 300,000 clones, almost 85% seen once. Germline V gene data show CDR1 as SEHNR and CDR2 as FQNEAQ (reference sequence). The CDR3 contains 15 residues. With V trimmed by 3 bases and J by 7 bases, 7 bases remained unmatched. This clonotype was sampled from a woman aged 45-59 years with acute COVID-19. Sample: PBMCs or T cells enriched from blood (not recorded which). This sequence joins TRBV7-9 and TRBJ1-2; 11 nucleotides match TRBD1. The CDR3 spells CASSFWTGGARGYTF. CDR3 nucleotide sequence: TGTGCCAGCAGCTTTTGGACAGGGGGCGCGCGTGGCTACACCTTC.